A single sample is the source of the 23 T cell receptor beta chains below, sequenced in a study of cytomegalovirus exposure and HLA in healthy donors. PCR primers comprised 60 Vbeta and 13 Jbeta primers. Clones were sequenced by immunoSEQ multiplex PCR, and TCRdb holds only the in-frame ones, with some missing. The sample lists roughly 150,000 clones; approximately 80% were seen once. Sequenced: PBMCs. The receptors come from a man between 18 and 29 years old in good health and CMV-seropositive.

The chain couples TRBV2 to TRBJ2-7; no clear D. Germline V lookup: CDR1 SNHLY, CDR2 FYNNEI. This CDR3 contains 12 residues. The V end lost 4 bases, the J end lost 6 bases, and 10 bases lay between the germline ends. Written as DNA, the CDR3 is TGTGCCAGCAGTGTGTCCAGTCGCGAGCAGTACTTC. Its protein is CASSVSSREQYF.

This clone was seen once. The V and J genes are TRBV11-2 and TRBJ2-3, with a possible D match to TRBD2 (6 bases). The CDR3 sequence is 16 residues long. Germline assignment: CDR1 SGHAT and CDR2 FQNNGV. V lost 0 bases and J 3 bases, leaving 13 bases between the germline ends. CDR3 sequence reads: CASSLELGGRTDTQYF. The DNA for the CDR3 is TGTGCCAGCAGCTTAGAGCTGGGTGGGAGGACAGATACGCAGTATTTT.

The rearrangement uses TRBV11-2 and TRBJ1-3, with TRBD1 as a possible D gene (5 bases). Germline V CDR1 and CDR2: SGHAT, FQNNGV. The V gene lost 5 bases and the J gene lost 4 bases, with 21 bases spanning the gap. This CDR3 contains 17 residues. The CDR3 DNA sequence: TGTGCCAGCAGCCCGGCGGGGCGGACCTCTAACGGAAACACCATATATTTT. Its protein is CASSPAGRTSNGNTIYF.

CDR3 DNA sequence: TGCGCCAGCAGCTTTTCCCCAAGATCGTCCGGGACAGGGCTCGACAGGACTGAAGCTTTCTTT. As protein: CASSFSPRSSGTGLDRTEAFF. The rearrangement uses TRBV4-1 and TRBJ1-1; 9 bases align to TRBD1. Per germline, CDR1 MGHRA and CDR2 YSYEKL. The CDR3 runs to 21 residues. Losses at the gene ends were 5 bases for V and 5 bases for J; bases not matched to a gene: 27.

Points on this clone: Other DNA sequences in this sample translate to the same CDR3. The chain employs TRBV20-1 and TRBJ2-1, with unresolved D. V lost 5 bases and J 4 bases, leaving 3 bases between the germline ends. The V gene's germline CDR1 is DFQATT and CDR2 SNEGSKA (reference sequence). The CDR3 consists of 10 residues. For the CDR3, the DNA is TGCAGTGCTCTGTACAATGAGCAGTTCTTC. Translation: CSALYNEQFF.

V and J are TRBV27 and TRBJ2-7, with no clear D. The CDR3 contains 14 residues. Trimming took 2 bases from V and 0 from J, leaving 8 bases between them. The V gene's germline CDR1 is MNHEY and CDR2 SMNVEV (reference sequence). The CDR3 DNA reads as TGTGCCAGCAGTTTAATGTGGAGCTCCTACGAGCAGTACTTC. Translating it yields CASSLMWSSYEQYF.

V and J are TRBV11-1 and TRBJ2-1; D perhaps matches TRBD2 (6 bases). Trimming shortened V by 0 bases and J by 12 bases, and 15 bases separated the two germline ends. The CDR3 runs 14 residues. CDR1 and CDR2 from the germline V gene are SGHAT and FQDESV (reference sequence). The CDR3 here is CASSLAGARRGQFF. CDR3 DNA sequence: TGTGCCAGCAGCTTAGCGGGAGCCCGGCGGGGGCAGTTCTTC.

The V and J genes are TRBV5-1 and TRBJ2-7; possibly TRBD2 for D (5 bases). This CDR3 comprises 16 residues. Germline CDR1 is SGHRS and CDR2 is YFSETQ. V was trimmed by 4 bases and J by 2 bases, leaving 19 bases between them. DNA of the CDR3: TGCGCCAGCAGCGCCGACCGAGGGATGGGGACCTACGAGCAGTACTTC. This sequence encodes CASSADRGMGTYEQYF.

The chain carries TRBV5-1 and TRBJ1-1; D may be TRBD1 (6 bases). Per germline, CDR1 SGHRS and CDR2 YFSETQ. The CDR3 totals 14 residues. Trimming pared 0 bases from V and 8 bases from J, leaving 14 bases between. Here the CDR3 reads CASSLEGGAGEAFF. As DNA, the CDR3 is TGCGCCAGCAGCTTGGAGGGGGGGGCAGGGGAAGCTTTCTTT.

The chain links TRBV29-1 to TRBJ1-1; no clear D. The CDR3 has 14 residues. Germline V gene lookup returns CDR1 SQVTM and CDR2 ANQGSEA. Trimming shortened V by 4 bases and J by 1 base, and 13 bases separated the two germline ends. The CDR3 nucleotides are TGCAGCGTTGTGAGGGTCAGCCCGAACACTGAAGCTTTCTTT. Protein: CSVVRVSPNTEAFF.

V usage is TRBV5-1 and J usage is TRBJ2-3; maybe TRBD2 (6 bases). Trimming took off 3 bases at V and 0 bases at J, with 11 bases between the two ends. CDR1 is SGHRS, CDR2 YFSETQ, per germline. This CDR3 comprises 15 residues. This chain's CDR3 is CASSSLAPSTDTQYF. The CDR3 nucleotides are TGCGCCAGCAGCTCCCTAGCGCCTAGCACAGATACGCAGTATTTT.

As DNA, the CDR3 is TGTGCCAGTAGCGACCCGGGACAGCAACTCTCTGGGGCCAACGTCCTGACTTTC. Translation: CASSDPGQQLSGANVLTF. V gene TRBV19 combines with J gene TRBJ2-6, with TRBD1 matching over 7 bases. The CDR3 contains 18 residues. From germline, CDR1 is LNHDA and CDR2 SQIVND (reference sequence). Germline trimming cut 6 bases from V and 0 bases from J; bases unmatched to any gene: 11.

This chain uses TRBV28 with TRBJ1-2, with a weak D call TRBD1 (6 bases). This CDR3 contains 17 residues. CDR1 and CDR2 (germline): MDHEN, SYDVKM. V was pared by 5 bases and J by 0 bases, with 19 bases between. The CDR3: CASSTGGLSPSNYGYTF. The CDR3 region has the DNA TGTGCCAGCAGTACCGGGGGGCTCTCACCTTCTAACTATGGCTACACCTTC.

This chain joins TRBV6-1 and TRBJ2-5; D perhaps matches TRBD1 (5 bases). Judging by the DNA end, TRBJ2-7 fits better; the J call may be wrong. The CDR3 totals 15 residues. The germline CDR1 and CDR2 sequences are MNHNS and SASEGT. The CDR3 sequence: CASSVRTPSSYEQYF. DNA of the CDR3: TGTGCCAGCAGTGTTAGGACACCTTCCTCCTACGAGCAGTACTTC.

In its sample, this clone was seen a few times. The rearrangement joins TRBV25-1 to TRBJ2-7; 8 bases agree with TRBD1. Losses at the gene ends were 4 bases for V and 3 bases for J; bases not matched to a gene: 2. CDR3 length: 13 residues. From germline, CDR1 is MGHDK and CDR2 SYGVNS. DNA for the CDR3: TGTGCCAGCAGTGCCGGGACAGGCTACGAGCAGTACTTC. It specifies CASSAGTGYEQYF.

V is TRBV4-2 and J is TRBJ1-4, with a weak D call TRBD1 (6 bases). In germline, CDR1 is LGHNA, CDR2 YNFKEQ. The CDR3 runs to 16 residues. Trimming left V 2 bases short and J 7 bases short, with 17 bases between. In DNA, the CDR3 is TGTGCCAGCAGCCAACCCTTGGACAGCCCGATTGAAAAACTGTTTTTT. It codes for CASSQPLDSPIEKLFF.

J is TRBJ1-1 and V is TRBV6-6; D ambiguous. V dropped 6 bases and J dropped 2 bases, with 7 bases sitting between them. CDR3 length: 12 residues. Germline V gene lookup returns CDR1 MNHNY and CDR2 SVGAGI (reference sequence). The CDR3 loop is CASSRLNTEAFF. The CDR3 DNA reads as TGTGCCAGCAGCAGGCTAAACACTGAAGCTTTCTTT.

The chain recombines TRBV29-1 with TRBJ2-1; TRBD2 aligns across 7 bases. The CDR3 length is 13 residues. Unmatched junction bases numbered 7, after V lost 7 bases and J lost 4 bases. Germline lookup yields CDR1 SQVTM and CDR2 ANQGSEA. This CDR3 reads CSARVGGYNEQFF. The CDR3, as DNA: TGCAGCGCCCGGGTGGGGGGGTACAATGAGCAGTTCTTC.

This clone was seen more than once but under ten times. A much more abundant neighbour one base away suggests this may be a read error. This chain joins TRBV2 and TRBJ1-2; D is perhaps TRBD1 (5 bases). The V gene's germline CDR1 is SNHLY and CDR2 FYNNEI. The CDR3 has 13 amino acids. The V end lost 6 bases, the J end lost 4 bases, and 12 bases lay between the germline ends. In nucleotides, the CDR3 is TGTGCCAGCAGCTCCGGACACCTCTATGGCTACACCTTC. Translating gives CASSSGHLYGYTF.

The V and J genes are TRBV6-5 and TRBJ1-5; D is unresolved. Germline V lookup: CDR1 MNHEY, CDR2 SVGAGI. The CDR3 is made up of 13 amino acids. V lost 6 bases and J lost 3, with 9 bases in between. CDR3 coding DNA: TGTGCCAGCAGCCGCGGCGCCAATCAGCCCCAGCATTTT. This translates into CASSRGANQPQHF.

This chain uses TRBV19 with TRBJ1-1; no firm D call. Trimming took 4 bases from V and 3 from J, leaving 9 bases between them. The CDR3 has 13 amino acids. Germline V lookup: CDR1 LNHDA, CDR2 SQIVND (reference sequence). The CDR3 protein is CASSNELDTEAFF. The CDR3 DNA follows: TGTGCCAGTAGTAACGAACTGGACACTGAAGCTTTCTTT. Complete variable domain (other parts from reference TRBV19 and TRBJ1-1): DGGITQSPKYLFRKEGQNVTLSCEQNLNHDAMYWYRQDPGQGLRLIYYSQIVNDFQKGDIAEGYSVSREKKESFPLTVTSAQKNPTAFYLCASSNELDTEAFFGQGTRLTVV.

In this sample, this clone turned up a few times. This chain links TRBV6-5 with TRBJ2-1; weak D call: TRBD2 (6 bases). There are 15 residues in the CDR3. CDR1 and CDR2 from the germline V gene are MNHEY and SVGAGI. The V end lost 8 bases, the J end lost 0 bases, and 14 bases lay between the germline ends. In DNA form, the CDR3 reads TGTGCCAGCGGCAGTAGCGGTAGCTCCTACAATGAGCAGTTCTTC. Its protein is CASGSSGSSYNEQFF.

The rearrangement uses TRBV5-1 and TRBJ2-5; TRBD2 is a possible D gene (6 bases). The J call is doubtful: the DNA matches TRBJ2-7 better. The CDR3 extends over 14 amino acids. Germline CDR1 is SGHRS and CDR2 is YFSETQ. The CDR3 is CASSPGTRTYEQYF. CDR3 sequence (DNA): TGCGCCAGCAGTCCCGGGACTCGTACCTACGAGCAGTACTTC.